These 25 T cell receptor beta chains originate from one sample sequenced in a study of vaccination effects on CD4 cells after COVID-19. Sequencing in the ViraFEST assay came after antigen-specific CD4+ T cells had been expanded with viral peptide pools, which were used to stimulate PBMC. Scientists isolated CD4+ T cells after an approximately 10-day culture period ended. Two doses of BNT162b2 or mRNA-1273 vaccine were administered to participants. Antigens of these TCRs are unknown. Assay used: immunoSEQ multiplex PCR; TCRdb lists only in-frame clones, some missing. The sample contains tens of thousands of clones, approximately 71% of which appear only once. This material consisted of CD4+ T cells from PBMCs cultured with HCoV-NL63 spike peptides, taken after COVID-19 vaccination. These receptors all stem from a human donor who received a COVID-19 vaccine.

The chain couples TRBV19 to TRBJ1-5, with D possibly matching TRBD1 (5 bases). The CDR3 sequence is 15 residues long. Germline V gene sequence: CDR1 LNHDA, CDR2 SQIVND (reference sequence). Trimming took 4 bases from V and 2 from J, leaving 12 bases between them. For the CDR3, the DNA is TGTGCCAGTAGTAGTATTGGGGGTGGCAATCAGCCCCAGCATTTT. Encoded protein: CASSSIGGGNQPQHF.

The J gene is TRBJ2-7, the V gene TRBV4-1; TRBD1 is a possible D gene (5 bases). The CDR3 has 14 amino acids. The V and J ends lost 1 base and 3 bases respectively, with 10 bases between them. Germline values: CDR1 MGHRA, CDR2 YSYEKL. The CDR3 region is CASSQVPRGYEQYF. CDR3 sequence (DNA): TGCGCCAGCAGCCAAGTACCTAGGGGCTACGAGCAGTACTTC.

This clone occurred a few times. The chain links TRBV7-9 to TRBJ2-7; TRBD1 agrees at 8 bases. This CDR3 contains 14 residues. Germline loops: CDR1 SEHNR, CDR2 FQNEAQ (reference sequence). V lost 5 bases to trimming and J lost 4 bases; unmatched junction nucleotides: 7. This CDR3 is CASSPTGVEYEQYF. CDR3 DNA: TGTGCCAGCAGCCCGACAGGGGTTGAGTACGAGCAGTACTTC.

This clone was counted a few times. V and J are TRBV6-4 and TRBJ2-1, with TRBD1 as a possible D gene (5 bases). Germline V CDR1 and CDR2: MRHNA, SNTAGT. Between the trimmed V and J ends, which lost 6 bases and 1 base, there was a span of 13 bases. This CDR3 spans 15 amino acids. Here the CDR3 DNA reads TGTGCCAGCAGCCCCCAGGGTAGGTCCTACAATGAGCAGTTCTTC. Its protein is CASSPQGRSYNEQFF.

The chain is built from TRBV6-5 and TRBJ2-7; no definite D call. The V and J ends lost 6 bases and 1 base respectively, with 13 bases between them. Per germline, CDR1 MNHEY and CDR2 SVGAGI. The CDR3 has 14 amino acids. The CDR3 loop reads CASRKTLGSYEQYF. As DNA, the CDR3 is TGTGCCAGCAGAAAGACGCTGGGATCCTACGAGCAGTACTTC.

Concerning this clone: The junction shows a germline mismatch at one end, possibly a read error. CDR3 nucleotides: TGTGCCAGCAGCTTATTAGTCTCTGGGTTCGGAGATACGCAGTATTTT. Translating gives CASSLLVSGFGDTQYF. The chain joins TRBV27 to TRBJ2-3, with D uncertain. The germline V gene has CDR1 MNHEY and CDR2 SMNVEV (reference sequence). The CDR3 runs to 16 residues.

The chain uses TRBV19 and TRBJ1-2; D call uncertain. V gave up 8 bases and J gave up 6 bases, with 25 bases separating them. The CDR3 loop spans 16 amino acids. From germline, CDR1 is LNHDA and CDR2 SQIVND (reference sequence). CDR3 nucleotide sequence: TGTGCCAGTCAGGACCTCATGCCCGACCGCCCTCATGGCTACACCTTC. This sequence encodes CASQDLMPDRPHGYTF.

This clone counts as medium-sized. The V and J genes are TRBV5-1 and TRBJ2-5; the D gene could be TRBD1 or TRBD2 (5 bases each). The germline CDR1 and CDR2 sequences are SGHRS and YFSETQ. V dropped 4 bases and J dropped 3 bases, with 16 bases sitting between them. The CDR3 has 15 amino acids. The CDR3 region has the DNA TGCGCCAGCAGCATACTAGGGACGGCTAAAGAGACCCAGTACTTC. Residues: CASSILGTAKETQYF.

This clone was seen a few times. The chain uses TRBV27 and TRBJ1-2, with a tentative D call TRBD1 (5 bases). The germline V and J ends were trimmed by 5 bases and 5 bases, with 18 bases remaining between them. CDR3 length: 15 residues. The V gene's germline CDR1 is MNHEY and CDR2 SMNVEV (reference sequence). The chain's CDR3 is CASSPTVIGTYGYTF. The CDR3 coding sequence is TGTGCCAGCAGTCCCACGGTCATTGGGACGTATGGCTACACCTTC.

The rearrangement uses TRBV30 and TRBJ2-7; D uncertain. This CDR3 has 11 residues. The germline V gene encodes CDR1 GTSNPN and CDR2 SVGIG (reference sequence). Trimming shortened V by 2 bases and J by 2 bases, and 4 bases separated the two germline ends. In nucleotides, the CDR3 is TGTGCCTGGAGTTTGACCTACGAGCAGTACTTC. It is translated as CAWSLTYEQYF.

The V and J genes are TRBV19 and TRBJ1-6; 7 positions match TRBD1. V lost 1 base to trimming and J lost 7 bases; unmatched junction nucleotides: 4. There are 15 residues in the CDR3. Per germline, CDR1 LNHDA and CDR2 SQIVND (reference sequence). CDR3 amino acids: CASSIVGGGNSPLHF. For the CDR3, the DNA is TGTGCCAGTAGTATAGTAGGGGGCGGAAATTCACCCCTCCACTTT.

The rearrangement uses TRBV4-2 and TRBJ2-1; TRBD2 matches at 8 bases. Germline assignment: CDR1 LGHNA and CDR2 YNFKEQ. V was clipped by 0 bases and J by 8 bases; unmatched bases: 6. This CDR3 comprises 15 residues. The CDR3 loop reads CASSQEASGLDEQFF. As DNA, the CDR3 is TGTGCCAGCAGCCAAGAGGCTAGCGGGTTGGATGAGCAGTTCTTC.

The gene calls are TRBV7-9 and TRBJ2-3, with D possibly matching TRBD2 (5 bases). Germline lookup yields CDR1 SEHNR and CDR2 FQNEAQ (reference sequence). This CDR3 spans 15 amino acids. V shed 5 bases and J shed 0 bases, with 12 bases lying between them. CDR3 bases: TGTGCCAGCAGCCCAGCGGAGACTAGCACAGATACGCAGTATTTT. This encodes CASSPAETSTDTQYF.

This clone came up once. V usage is TRBV19 and J usage is TRBJ2-2; 7 bases are shared with TRBD2. V lost 1 base to trimming and J lost 7 bases; unmatched junction nucleotides: 3. The CDR3 contains 14 residues. Germline CDR1 is LNHDA and CDR2 is SQIVND (reference sequence). The CDR3 reads CASSIGGSYGELFF. The CDR3 nucleotides are TGTGCCAGTAGTATAGGCGGGAGTTACGGGGAGCTGTTTTTT.

The chain carries TRBV7-8 and TRBJ1-4, with D unresolved. V was clipped by 8 bases and J by 8 bases, with 18 bases between them. The CDR3 has 14 residues. CDR1 and CDR2 from the germline V gene are SGHVS and FQNEAQ. The CDR3 sequence is CASSVSGVREKLFF. The CDR3 DNA reads TGTGCCAGCTCCGTGAGCGGGGTGAGGGAAAAACTGTTTTTT.

This clone was picked up one time. The rearrangement links TRBV5-5 to TRBJ1-1; tentative D call: TRBD1 (5 bases). CDR1 and CDR2 from the germline V gene are SGHKS and YYEKEE (reference sequence). The V end was cut by 0 bases, the J end by 7 bases, with 13 bases between. The CDR3 has 14 residues. The CDR3 is CASSLGGGGGEAFF. CDR3 DNA sequence: TGTGCCAGCAGCTTGGGGGGCGGTGGCGGTGAAGCTTTCTTT.

The rearrangement links TRBV19 to TRBJ1-4; weak D call: TRBD1 (5 bases). This CDR3 has 18 residues. Trimming left V 3 bases short and J 7 bases short, with 24 bases between. The germline CDR1 and CDR2 sequences are LNHDA and SQIVND (reference sequence). Here the CDR3 reads CASSMPSFLGQGSEKLFF. DNA of the CDR3: TGTGCCAGTAGTATGCCCTCCTTTTTAGGGCAGGGAAGTGAAAAACTGTTTTTT.

The CDR3 protein is CASGGTGGPGELFF. DNA of the CDR3: TGTGCCAGCGGCGGGACAGGGGGCCCCGGGGAGCTGTTTTTT. The chain couples TRBV2 to TRBJ2-2; 12 bases agree with TRBD1. The germline V gene has CDR1 SNHLY and CDR2 FYNNEI. The CDR3 runs to 14 residues. V shed 8 bases and J 6 bases; nucleotides not matched to a gene: 4.

The table lists this clone with a few counts. V is TRBV3-1 (or the pseudogene TRBV3-2) and J is TRBJ1-6, with D unresolved. Trimming shortened V by 5 bases and J by 9 bases, and 11 bases separated the two germline ends. The CDR3 is 13 amino acids. Per the germline V gene, CDR1 is LGHDT and CDR2 is YNNKEL (reference sequence). The CDR3 DNA reads as TGTGCCAGCAGCTACTCCCGGGGTTCACCCCTCCACTTT. Its protein is CASSYSRGSPLHF.

This rearrangement joins TRBV29-1 to TRBJ2-3, with 9 bases lining up with TRBD2. V gave up 7 bases and J gave up 4 bases; unmatched junction bases: 6. The V gene's germline CDR1 is SQVTM and CDR2 ANQGSEA. There are 13 residues in the CDR3. CDR3 coding DNA: TGCAGCGGATCCGGGACTAGCCCAGATACGCAGTATTTT. Residues: CSGSGTSPDTQYF.

In DNA form, the CDR3 reads TGTGCCAGCAGGTCCCGGGGCGAGACCCAGTACTTC. It codes for CASRSRGETQYF. The rearrangement links TRBV6-5 to TRBJ2-5; D is possibly TRBD1 or TRBD2 (5 bases each). Trimming removed 6 bases from V and 5 bases from J, with 10 bases in between. CDR1 and CDR2 from the germline V gene are MNHEY and SVGAGI. CDR3 size: 12 residues.

The chain links TRBV6-2 or TRBV6-3 to TRBJ2-5, with D tentatively TRBD2 (6 bases). Trimming stripped 5 bases from V and 2 bases from J, with 6 bases between. CDR1 and CDR2 from the germline V gene are MNHEY and SVGEGT. CDR3 length equals 12 residues. CDR3: CASSRGQETQYF. Here the CDR3 DNA reads TGTGCCAGCAGTCGGGGGCAAGAGACCCAGTACTTC.

The rearrangement links TRBV6-5 to TRBJ1-1; 11 bases fit TRBD1. V gave up 2 bases and J gave up 5 bases; unmatched junction bases: 1. CDR3 size: 14 residues. CDR1 MNHEY and CDR2 SVGAGI come from the germline V gene. The CDR3, as DNA: TGTGCCAGCAGTTACCGGGACAGGGGGACTGAAGCTTTCTTT. Its translation is CASSYRDRGTEAFF.

This clone was seen only a few times. This chain uses TRBV7-9 with TRBJ2-4; D unresolved. V lost 3 bases, J lost 0 bases, and 6 bases lay in between. The length of the CDR3 is 14 residues. Germline assignment: CDR1 SEHNR and CDR2 FQNEAQ (reference sequence). The CDR3, as DNA: TGTGCCAGCAGCTTTGAGCTAGCCAAAAACATTCAGTACTTC. It specifies CASSFELAKNIQYF.

The genes are TRBV30 and TRBJ2-3; D is unclear. In germline, CDR1 is GTSNPN, CDR2 SVGIG (reference sequence). The V end lost 3 bases, the J end lost 5 bases, and 9 bases lay between the germline ends. The CDR3 extends over 12 amino acids. The CDR3 sequence is CAWSHDRDTQYF. The CDR3 bases are TGTGCCTGGAGCCATGACCGAGATACGCAGTATTTT.